This T cell receptor (beta chain) was sequenced during a study of T cells in Graves' hyperthyroidism and ophthalmopathy. Study-wide results and caveats: In the blood, most expanded thyroid clonotypes above 0.001 appeared as well.

This clonotype was recorded many times. The antigen remains undetermined. Stable hyperthyroidism: no ophthalmopathy progression over 18 months of follow-up. Patients showing uncontrolled infection, other autoimmune disease, pregnancy or lactation were ineligible. Germline V CDR1 and CDR2: DFQATT, SNEGSKA (reference sequence). The CDR3 runs to 14 residues. Regions amplified from RNA transcripts were the TCR beta CDR3 regions. A first-round RT-PCR of the TCR CDR3 used the HTBI primer set. From the multiplex PCR reads, TCRdb called clonotypes with MiXCR, one entry per CDR3 protein. Among about 96,000 distinct CDR3 sequences listed, about 51% were seen once.

The source of this sequence is a woman aged 40 to 55 with Graves' hyperthyroidism. Sequenced material: blood. V and J are TRBV20-1 and TRBJ2-2; TRBD1 might be the D (6 bases). The CDR3, as DNA: TGCAGATCCCAACAGGGTGTGAACACCGGGGAGCTGTTTTTT. Its protein product is CRSQQGVNTGELFF.